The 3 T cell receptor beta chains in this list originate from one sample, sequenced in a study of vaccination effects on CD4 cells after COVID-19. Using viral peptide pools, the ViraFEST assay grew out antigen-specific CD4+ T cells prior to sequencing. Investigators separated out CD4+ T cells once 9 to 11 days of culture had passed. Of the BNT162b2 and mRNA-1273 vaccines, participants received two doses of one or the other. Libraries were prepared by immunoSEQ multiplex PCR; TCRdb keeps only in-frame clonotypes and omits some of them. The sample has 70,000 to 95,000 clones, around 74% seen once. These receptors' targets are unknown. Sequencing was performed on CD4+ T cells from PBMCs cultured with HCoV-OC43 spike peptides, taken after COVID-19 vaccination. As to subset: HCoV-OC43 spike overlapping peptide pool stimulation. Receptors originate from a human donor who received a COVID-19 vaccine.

In nucleotides, the CDR3 is TGTGCCTCTGCGGCTGGGGAAGGAAACACCATATATTTT. Residues: CASAAGEGNTIYF. This chain links TRBV6-5 with TRBJ1-3; D unclear. Germline V gene lookup returns CDR1 MNHEY and CDR2 SVGAGI. CDR3 length: 13 residues. V was clipped by 11 bases and J by 4 bases, with 15 bases between them.

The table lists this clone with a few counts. The DNA of the CDR3 is TGTGCCAGCAGTGAATGGGAATCTATGGCTTTCTTT. This translates into CASSEWESMAFF. The chain recombines TRBV2 with TRBJ1-1; the D is unclear. The CDR3 consists of 12 residues. The V gene lost 2 bases and the J gene lost 11 bases, with 12 bases spanning the gap. From germline, CDR1 is SNHLY and CDR2 FYNNEI.

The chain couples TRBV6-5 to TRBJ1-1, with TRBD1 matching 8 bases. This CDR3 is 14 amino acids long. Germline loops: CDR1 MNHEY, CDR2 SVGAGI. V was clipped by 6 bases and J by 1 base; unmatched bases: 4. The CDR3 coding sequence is TGTGCCAGCAGCCCCGGGACAGGGAACACTGAAGCTTTCTTT. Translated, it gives CASSPGTGNTEAFF.